The clone carrying this T cell receptor (beta chain) was counted many times. What it binds is not known. The record originates from a study of T-cell memory formation after mild COVID-19. As for the study in general: TCR clusters mostly belonged to single donors.

Germline lookup yields CDR1 SGHRS and CDR2 YFSETQ. Unmatched junction bases numbered 8, after V lost 0 bases and J lost 4 bases. The CDR3 length is 16 residues. Findings and caveats of the study: Clones that shrank (day 15 to 85) were balanced CD4/CD8, whereas later expanders leaned CD4+.

TCRdb called the 5' RACE reads again in MiXCR, with one record for every CDR3 protein. The repertoire holds some 330,000 distinct CDR3 sequences, with approximately 21% as singletons. This chain uses TRBV5-1 with TRBJ1-1; 8 bases line up with TRBD1. Sequencing was done on a sample of PBMCs or a T cell subset sorted from them (not recorded which). This TCR came from an adult woman who had mild COVID-19 (a few samples of this study predate the infection). Cell type and time point are not known. CDR3 residues: CASSLGPGQGGTEAFF. The CDR3 DNA is TGCGCCAGCAGCTTGGGACCCGGACAGGGAGGCACTGAAGCTTTCTTT.